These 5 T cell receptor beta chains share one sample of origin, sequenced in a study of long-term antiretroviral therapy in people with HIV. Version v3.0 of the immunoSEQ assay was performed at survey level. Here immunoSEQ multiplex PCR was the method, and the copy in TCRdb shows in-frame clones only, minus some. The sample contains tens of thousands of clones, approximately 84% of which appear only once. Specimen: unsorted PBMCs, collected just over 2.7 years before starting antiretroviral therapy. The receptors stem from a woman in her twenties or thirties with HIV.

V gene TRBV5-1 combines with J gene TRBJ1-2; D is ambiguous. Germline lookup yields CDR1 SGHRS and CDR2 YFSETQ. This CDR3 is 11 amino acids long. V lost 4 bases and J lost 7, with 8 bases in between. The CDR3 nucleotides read TGCGCCAGCAGCGAGGGATTTGGCTACACCTTC. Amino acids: CASSEGFGYTF. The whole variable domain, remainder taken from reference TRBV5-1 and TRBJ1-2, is KAGVTQTPRYLIKTRGQQVTLSCSPISGHRSVSWYQQTPGQGLQFLFEYFSETQRNKGNFPGRFSGRQFSNSRSEMNVSTLELGDSALYLCASSEGFGYTFGSGTRLTVV.

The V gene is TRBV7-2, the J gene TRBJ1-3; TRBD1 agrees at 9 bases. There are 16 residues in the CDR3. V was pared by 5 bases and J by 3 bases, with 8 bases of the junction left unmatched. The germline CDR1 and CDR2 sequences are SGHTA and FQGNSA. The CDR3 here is CASSPGTGKGGNTIYF. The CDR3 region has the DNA TGTGCCAGCAGCCCAGGGACAGGGAAGGGTGGAAACACCATATATTTT.

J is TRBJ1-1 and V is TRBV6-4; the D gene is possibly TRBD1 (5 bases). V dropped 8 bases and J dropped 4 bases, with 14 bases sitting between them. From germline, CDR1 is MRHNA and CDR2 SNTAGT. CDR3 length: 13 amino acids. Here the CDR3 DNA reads TGTGCCAGCCGCCTGGTGGGGGGCACTGAAGCTTTCTTT. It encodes CASRLVGGTEAFF.

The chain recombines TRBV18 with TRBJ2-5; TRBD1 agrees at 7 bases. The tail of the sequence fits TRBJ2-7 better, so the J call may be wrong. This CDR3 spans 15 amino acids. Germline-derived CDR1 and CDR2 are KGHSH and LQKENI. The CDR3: CASSPDRVMAYEQYF. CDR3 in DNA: TGTGCCAGCTCGCCTGACAGGGTTATGGCCTACGAGCAGTACTTC.

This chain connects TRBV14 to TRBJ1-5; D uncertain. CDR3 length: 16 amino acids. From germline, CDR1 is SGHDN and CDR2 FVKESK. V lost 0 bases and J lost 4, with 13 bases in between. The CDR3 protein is CASSQDLSWVNQPQHF. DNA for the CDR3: TGTGCCAGCAGCCAAGATCTTTCGTGGGTGAATCAGCCCCAGCATTTT.